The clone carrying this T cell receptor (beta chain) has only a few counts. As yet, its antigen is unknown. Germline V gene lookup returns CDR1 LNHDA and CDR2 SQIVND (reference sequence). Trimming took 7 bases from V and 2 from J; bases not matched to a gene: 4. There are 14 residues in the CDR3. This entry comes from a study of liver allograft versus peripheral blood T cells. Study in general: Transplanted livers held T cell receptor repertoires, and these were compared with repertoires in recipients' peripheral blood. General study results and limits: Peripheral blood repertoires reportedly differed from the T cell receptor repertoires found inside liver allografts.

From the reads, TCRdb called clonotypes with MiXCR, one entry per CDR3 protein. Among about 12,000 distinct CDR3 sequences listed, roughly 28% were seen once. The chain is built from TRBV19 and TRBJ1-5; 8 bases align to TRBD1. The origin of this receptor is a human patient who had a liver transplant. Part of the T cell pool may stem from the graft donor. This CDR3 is CASTQTGGNQPQHF. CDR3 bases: TGTGCCAGTACCCAGACAGGGGGCAATCAGCCCCAGCATTTT.